The rows below give T cell receptor beta chains drawn from one sample of a study of glioma-infiltrating T cells after dendritic cell vaccination. Using immunoSEQ multiplex PCR, the repertoire was profiled, and TCRdb retains in-frame clones only, with some absent. Of over 55,000 clones in the sample, about 80% were seen once. Sample: blood, taken after dendritic cell vaccination. Receptors were obtained from a human donor with glioblastoma. Both conserved end residues are trimmed from each CDR3. Fields, in order: CDR3 length, J gene, V gene, CDR3 protein.

11 TRBJ2-5 TRBV28 ASSLEGSKTQY
14 TRBJ1-2 TRBV7-9 ASSTAGQSFGYGYT
11 TRBJ1-2 TRBV4-3 ASSQTGSYGYT
15 TRBJ2-5 TRBV7-3 ASSLSYIGHPKETQY
15 TRBJ2-7 TRBV2 ASSSTTSGGPSYEQY
13 TRBJ2-7 TRBV11-2 ASSRVEQAYYEQY
10 TRBJ2-5 TRBV7-9 ASSQDWETQY
13 TRBJ2-7 TRBV4-1 ASSQGLSDTYEQY
14 TRBJ2-7 TRBV11-3 ASSLAGTSGVYEQY
8 TRBJ1-2 TRBV29-1 SVLGGGYT
11 TRBJ1-1 TRBV13 ASSLVRNTEAF
14 TRBJ2-5 TRBV11-3 ASSLGFRQGGETQY
14 TRBJ2-7 TRBV10-1 ASPLPVGGDSYEQY
13 TRBJ2-7 TRBV7-2 ASSLGTSGGYEQY
13 TRBJ2-3 TRBV5-6 ASSSASGGGQSQY
13 TRBJ2-3 TRBV5-1 ASSGSSGSTDTQY
16 TRBJ2-3 TRBV5-1 ASSLAGQASSSTDTQY
11 TRBJ1-1 TRBV4-2 ASSQTGETEAF
9 TRBJ2-7 TRBV18 ASSTSYEQY
12 TRBJ2-2 TRBV5-1 ASREDLFTGELF
12 TRBJ2-7 TRBV7-9 ASSRDSGTYEQY
11 TRBJ1-2 TRBV19 ASTPRGTAGYT
13 TRBJ2-1 TRBV7-3 ASSLTAGGKDEQF
11 TRBJ1-5 TRBV7-2 ASSQDSYQPQH
12 TRBJ2-1 TRBV5-1 ASGGTSGVNEQF
12 TRBJ2-1 TRBV7-2 ASSFAGGRNEQF
15 TRBJ1-3 TRBV28 ASSLPQTLNSGNTIY
13 TRBJ1-2 TRBV25-1 ASAGTGASSYGYT
16 TRBJ2-2 TRBV30 AWSVGGRAWSRTGELF
12 TRBJ1-2 TRBV7-9 ASSLSTGVYGYT
11 TRBJ2-2 TRBV7-9 ASSLVGAGELF
15 TRBJ1-2 TRBV7-2 ASSLMRATGDSYGYT
11 TRBJ1-5 TRBV30 AWSVRGGQPQH
16 TRBJ1-1 TRBV28 ASSLLFVRAGRKTEAF
12 TRBJ1-5 TRBV19 ASTGTGVGQPQH
17 TRBJ2-3 TRBV5-1 ASSLSLAGRLSSTDTQY
13 TRBJ2-5 TRBV15 ATSRDMAGGETQY
12 TRBJ1-1 TRBV7-9 ASSHRDSATEAF
12 TRBJ2-2 TRBV6-5 ASRRETNTGELF
14 TRBJ2-1 TRBV28 ASSLSYREYHNEQF
12 TRBJ2-7 TRBV6-5 ASSWDIKLYEQY
13 TRBJ1-3 TRBV10-3 AISELGAQEDTIY
12 TRBJ2-5 TRBV4-3 ASSQLLLQETQY
12 TRBJ2-7 TRBV7-2 ASSLVGEDYEQY
12 TRBJ2-4 TRBV19 ASSIGQGKNIQY
12 TRBJ2-7 TRBV7-3 ASSPRDREDEQY
11 TRBJ2-1 TRBV5-4 ASETGRYNEQF
11 TRBJ1-2 TRBV9 ASSVHGSYGCT
13 TRBJ1-2 TRBV19 ASSTPGQGNYGYT
14 TRBJ1-6 TRBV19 ASSIEGQGFWSPLH
12 TRBJ2-5 TRBV5-1 ASRQQGLQETQY
12 TRBJ1-2 TRBV30 AWRRGGVFYGYT
14 TRBJ2-1 TRBV6-4 ASSDSYGGARNEQF
12 TRBJ2-3 TRBV7-2 ASSLLAGVDTQY
11 TRBJ1-1 TRBV7-2 ASSPSGGAEAF
10 TRBJ2-5 TRBV2 ASSSIPETQY
13 TRBJ2-1 TRBV29-1 SVEGVSDSYNEQF
13 TRBJ1-2 TRBV5-4 ASSLGGGMDYGYT